This entry lists 7 T cell receptor beta chains sequenced from one sample in a study of cytomegalovirus exposure and HLA in healthy donors. PCR amplification relied on 60 Vbeta primers (plus 13 Jbeta primers). Data came from immunoSEQ multiplex PCR; TCRdb stores just in-frame clones and leaves some out. In total, the table holds around 70,000 clones. Sample: PBMCs. These receptors were taken from a boy aged 5 to 17 in good health and CMV-seronegative.

The chain has TRBV5-1 and TRBJ2-1, with D possibly being TRBD2 (5 bases). CDR3 length: 16 amino acids. Germline-derived CDR1 and CDR2 are SGHRS and YFSETQ. Trimming removed 0 bases from V and 3 bases from J, with 13 bases in between. CDR3 sequence (DNA): TGCGCCAGCAGCTTGGCCCCCCGGGGAAACTACAATGAGCAGTTCTTC. This gives the protein CASSLAPRGNYNEQFF.

The V and J genes are TRBV9 and TRBJ1-2; D possibly corresponds to TRBD1 (6 bases). CDR3 length: 13 amino acids. The V gene lost 1 base and the J gene lost 8 bases, with 12 bases spanning the gap. CDR1 and CDR2 (germline): SGDLS, YYNGEE. CDR3 protein: CASSVQGLGGYTF. The DNA of the CDR3 is TGTGCCAGCAGCGTACAGGGGTTGGGCGGCTACACCTTC.

The rearrangement links TRBV25-1 to TRBJ2-2, with 11 bases identical to TRBD1. The germline gives CDR1 MGHDK, CDR2 SYGVNS. CDR3 size: 16 residues. Germline trimming cut 2 bases from V and 2 bases from J; bases unmatched to any gene: 1. For the CDR3, the DNA is TGTGCCAGCAGTGAACGGACAGGGGGCAACACCGGGGAGCTGTTTTTT. Protein product: CASSERTGGNTGELFF.

This rearrangement joins TRBV4-3 to TRBJ2-2; D is uncertain. The CDR3 runs 14 residues. Germline lookup yields CDR1 LGHNA and CDR2 YSLEER. V was pared by 5 bases and J by 1 base, with 8 bases between. The CDR3 protein is CASSRSRNTGELFF. CDR3 nucleotides: TGCGCCAGCAGCAGGAGTCGGAACACCGGGGAGCTGTTTTTT.

V and J are TRBV7-9 and TRBJ2-3, with TRBD2 matching 7 bases. The CDR3 consists of 14 residues. V was clipped by 4 bases and J by 4 bases; unmatched bases: 5. Germline V CDR1 and CDR2: SEHNR, FQNEAQ (reference sequence). CDR3 sequence reads: CASSSVTSSDTQYF. The CDR3 DNA reads as TGTGCCAGCAGCTCTGTGACTAGCTCAGATACGCAGTATTTT.

The V call is TRBV19, the J call TRBJ1-1; D is unresolved. V lost 3 bases, J lost 4 bases, and 9 bases lay in between. The CDR3 has 13 residues. CDR1 LNHDA and CDR2 SQIVND come from the germline V gene (reference sequence). The CDR3 sequence is CASSMAALTEAFF. CDR3 sequence (DNA): TGTGCCAGTAGTATGGCGGCGCTCACTGAAGCTTTCTTT.

The chain links TRBV7-8 to TRBJ2-3, with 7 bases identical to TRBD2. CDR1 SGHVS and CDR2 FQNEAQ come from the germline V gene. The V and J ends lost 5 bases and 0 bases, in that order; junction bases with no gene match: 8. The CDR3 spans 16 residues. CDR3 sequence (DNA): TGTGCCAGCAGCATCCCTCTGGGGGGGAGCACAGATACGCAGTATTTT. Translated: CASSIPLGGSTDTQYF.